This T cell receptor (beta chain) was obtained from a study of T cells after yellow fever vaccination. Trimming took 10 bases from V and 2 from J; bases not matched to a gene: 6. The CDR3 is made up of 12 amino acids. Germline CDR1 is SGHRS and CDR2 is YFSETQ. Study outcomes and limitations: The booster response re-showed most primary clones: 96% CD4, approximately 90% CD8.

TCR cDNA was made by 5'RACE template switching, adding a universal primer site and UMIs. TCRdb re-called the 5' RACE reads through MiXCR, storing one row per CDR3 protein. This table holds about 74,000 distinct CDR3 sequences, around 6.5% found once. This clonotype was counted many times. Its antigen remains unidentified. This sequence joins TRBV5-1 and TRBJ2-7, with 7 bases matching TRBD1. This clonotype originated in a man younger than 35 who received the YFV17D yellow fever vaccine. The source material was CD8+ T cells sorted from PBMCs, sampled about 5 days after the first yellow fever vaccination. CDR3 bases: TGCGCCTGTCGACAGGGTGCCTACGAGCAGTACTTC. This sequence encodes CACRQGAYEQYF.